Following are 12 T cell receptor beta chains from one sample sequenced in a study of CD8 T cells in ankylosing spondylitis. TCRdb itself ran the 5' RACE reads through MiXCR, one entry per CDR3 protein. The table has tens of thousands of distinct CDR3 sequences, about 15% seen once; the top ten hold about 45%. The sample was blood. These receptors were collected from a male donor with ankylosing spondylitis or in good health (not recorded which).

V and J are TRBV9 and TRBJ2-6, with TRBD1 as a possible D gene (6 bases). The CDR3 is 18 residues long. V was clipped by 0 bases and J by 2 bases, with 15 bases between them. Germline V gene sequence: CDR1 SGDLS, CDR2 YYNGEE. The DNA for the CDR3 is TGTGCCAGCAGCGTAGGTACAGGGAGAATGACTGGGGCCAACGTCCTGACTTTC. It specifies CASSVGTGRMTGANVLTF.

This chain links TRBV15 with TRBJ2-6; no clear D. The V gene's germline CDR1 is LNHNV and CDR2 YYDKDF (reference sequence). The V end lost 0 bases, the J end lost 1 base, and 4 bases lay between the germline ends. This CDR3 is built from 15 residues. CDR3 residues: CATSRDQSGANVLTF. The CDR3, as DNA: TGTGCCACCAGCAGAGACCAGTCTGGGGCCAACGTCCTGACTTTC.

This clonotype showed up many times. This chain joins TRBV12-3 or TRBV12-4 and TRBJ2-3; the D is unclear. The CDR3 covers 12 residues. V lost 4 bases to trimming and J lost 10 bases, with 12 bases between them. The CDR3 nucleotides are TGTGCCAGCAGTTCTACAATTACGGCGCAGTATTTT. Its translation: CASSSTITAQYF.

This clonotype was recorded a few times. The CDR3 DNA reads TGTGCCACCAGCAGAGTAGCGGGAACCCCAGATACGCAGTATTTT. Translation: CATSRVAGTPDTQYF. The chain couples TRBV15 to TRBJ2-3; 8 positions match TRBD2. The CDR3 spans 15 residues. CDR1 and CDR2 from the germline V gene are LNHNV and YYDKDF (reference sequence). V shed 1 base, J shed 4 bases, and the junction held 4 bases outside the gene matches.

This clonotype occurred a few times. The rearrangement uses TRBV4-3 and TRBJ2-2; the match to TRBD1 covers 10 bases. J gave up 4 bases and V 5 bases, and 7 bases lay outside the gene matches. CDR3 length equals 16 residues. The germline V gene has CDR1 LGHNA and CDR2 YSLEER. The CDR3 DNA follows: TGCGCCAGCAGCGTTCGACAGGGGGCGGGCACCGGGGAGCTGTTTTTT. Amino acid sequence: CASSVRQGAGTGELFF.

This clonotype was picked up a small number of times. The chain is built from TRBV11-2 and TRBJ2-2; D call uncertain. Trimming removed 1 base at V and 2 bases at J, with 5 bases between. Germline V CDR1 and CDR2: SGHAT, FQNNGV. The CDR3 length is 14 residues. CDR3 in DNA: TGTGCCAGCAGCTTAGGCAGAAACACCGGGGAGCTGTTTTTT. Protein: CASSLGRNTGELFF.

This clonotype was detected a few times. The V and J genes are TRBV4-3 and TRBJ2-2; D may be TRBD1 (5 bases). V was trimmed by 0 bases and J by 4 bases, leaving 15 bases between them. Germline-derived CDR1 and CDR2 are LGHNA and YSLEER. This CDR3 comprises 17 residues. Here the CDR3 reads CASSQDGSRDSTGELFF. CDR3 in DNA: TGCGCCAGCAGCCAAGATGGAAGCAGGGATAGCACCGGGGAGCTGTTTTTT.

The gene calls are TRBV25-1 and TRBJ2-1; 7 nucleotides line up with TRBD1. V lost 8 bases and J lost 3; bases outside the gene matches: 10. This CDR3 contains 15 residues. In germline, CDR1 is MGHDK, CDR2 SYGVNS. In DNA form, the CDR3 reads TGTGCCAGCCTTGAACGACAGGGTGGCTACAATGAGCAGTTCTTC. Amino acid sequence: CASLERQGGYNEQFF.

V usage is TRBV20-1 and J usage is TRBJ2-2; 7 bases match TRBD1. The CDR3 loop spans 11 amino acids. Germline trimming cut 4 bases from V and 12 bases from J; bases unmatched to any gene: 5. CDR1 DFQATT and CDR2 SNEGSKA come from the germline V gene (reference sequence). Written as DNA, the CDR3 is TGCAGTGCTAAAGGGGGACAGAAGCTGTTTTTT. Its translation: CSAKGGQKLFF.

V gene TRBV7-9 combines with J gene TRBJ2-5; D uncertain. V gave up 3 bases and J gave up 1 base, with 6 bases separating them. CDR1 is SEHNR, CDR2 FQNEAQ, per germline (reference sequence). The length of the CDR3 is 13 residues. For the CDR3, the DNA is TGTGCCAGCAGCTTCCCGGGCCAAGAGACCCAGTACTTC. Translation: CASSFPGQETQYF. Combining the CDR3 with reference TRBV7-9 and TRBJ2-5 gives the whole variable domain DTGVSQNPRHKITKRGQNVTFRCDPISEHNRLYWYRQTLGQGPEFLTYFQNEAQLEKSRLLSDRFSAERPKGSFSTLEIQRTEQGDSAMYLCASSFPGQETQYFGPGTRLLVL.

V is TRBV6-4 and J is TRBJ2-2, with D tentatively TRBD1 (5 bases). The germline V gene has CDR1 MRHNA and CDR2 SNTAGT. Between the trimmed V and J ends, which lost 5 bases and 4 bases, there was a span of 8 bases. This CDR3 has 13 amino acids. CDR3 sequence (DNA): TGTGCCAGCAGTCAGGGTTCCACCGGGGAGCTGTTTTTT. As protein: CASSQGSTGELFF.

This chain joins TRBV23-1 and TRBJ2-1; D gene ambiguous. TRBV23-1 is an open reading frame whose function is uncertain. This CDR3 region has 15 residues. V was pared by 0 bases and J by 6 bases, with 12 bases between. CDR3 bases: TGCGCCAGCAGTCAATCAGGGTTGAGCCCCAATGAGCAGTTCTTC. Translation gives CASSQSGLSPNEQFF.